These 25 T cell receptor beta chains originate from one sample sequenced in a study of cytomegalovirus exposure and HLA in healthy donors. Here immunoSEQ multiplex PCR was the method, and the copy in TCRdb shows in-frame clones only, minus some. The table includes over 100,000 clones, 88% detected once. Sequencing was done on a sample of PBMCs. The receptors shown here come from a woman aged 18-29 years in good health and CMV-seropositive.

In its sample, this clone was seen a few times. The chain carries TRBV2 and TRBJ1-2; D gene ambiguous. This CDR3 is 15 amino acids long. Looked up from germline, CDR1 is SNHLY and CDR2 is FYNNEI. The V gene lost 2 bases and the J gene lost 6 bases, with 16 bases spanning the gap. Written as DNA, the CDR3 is TGTGCCAGCAGTGAAAGCGGCAGGTATTCGGATGGCTACACCTTC. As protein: CASSESGRYSDGYTF.

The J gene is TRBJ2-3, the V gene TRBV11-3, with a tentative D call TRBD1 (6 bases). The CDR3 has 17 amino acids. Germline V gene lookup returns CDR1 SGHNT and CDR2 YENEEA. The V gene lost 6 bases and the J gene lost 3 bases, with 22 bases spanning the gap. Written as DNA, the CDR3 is TGTGCCAGCAGTATACAGGGACCCGGAGGCACAACAGATACGCAGTATTTT. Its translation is CASSIQGPGGTTDTQYF.

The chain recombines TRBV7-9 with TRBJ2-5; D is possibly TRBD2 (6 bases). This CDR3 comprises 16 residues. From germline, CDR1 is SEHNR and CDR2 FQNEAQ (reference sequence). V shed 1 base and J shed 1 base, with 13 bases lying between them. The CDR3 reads CASSLGIGGSQETQYF. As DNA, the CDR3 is TGTGCCAGCAGCTTAGGAATCGGGGGAAGCCAAGAGACCCAGTACTTC.

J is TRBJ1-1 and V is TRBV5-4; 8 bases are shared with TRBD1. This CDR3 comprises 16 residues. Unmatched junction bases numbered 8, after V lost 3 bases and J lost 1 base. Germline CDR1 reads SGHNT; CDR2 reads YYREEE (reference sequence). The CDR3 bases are TGTGCCAGCAGCTCGCTCCCCGGGACAGGGAACACTGAAGCTTTCTTT. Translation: CASSSLPGTGNTEAFF.

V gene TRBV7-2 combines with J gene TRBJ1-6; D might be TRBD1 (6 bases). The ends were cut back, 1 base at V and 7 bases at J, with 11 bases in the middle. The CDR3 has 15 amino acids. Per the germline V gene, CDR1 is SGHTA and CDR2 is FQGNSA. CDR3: CASSLEGVVNSPLHF. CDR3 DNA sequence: TGTGCCAGCAGCTTAGAGGGGGTCGTGAATTCACCCCTCCACTTT.

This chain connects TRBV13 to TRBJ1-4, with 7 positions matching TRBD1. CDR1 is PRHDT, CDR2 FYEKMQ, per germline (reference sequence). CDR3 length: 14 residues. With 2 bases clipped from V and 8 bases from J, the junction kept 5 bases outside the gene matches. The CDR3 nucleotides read TGTGCCAGCAGCTTACGACAGGGAGGCGAAAAACTGTTTTTT. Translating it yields CASSLRQGGEKLFF.

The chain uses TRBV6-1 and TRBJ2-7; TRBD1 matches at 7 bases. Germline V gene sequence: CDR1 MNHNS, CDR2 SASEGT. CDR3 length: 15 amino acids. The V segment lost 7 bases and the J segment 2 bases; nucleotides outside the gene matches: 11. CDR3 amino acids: CASTPPGGKAYEQYF. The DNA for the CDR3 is TGTGCCAGCACCCCGCCAGGGGGAAAAGCCTACGAGCAGTACTTC.

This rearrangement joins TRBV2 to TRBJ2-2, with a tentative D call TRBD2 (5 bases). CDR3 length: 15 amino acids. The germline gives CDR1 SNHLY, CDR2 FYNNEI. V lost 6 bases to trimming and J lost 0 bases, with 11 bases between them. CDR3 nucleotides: TGTGCCAGCAGAGCGGATTTCGCGAACACCGGGGAGCTGTTTTTT. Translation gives CASRADFANTGELFF.

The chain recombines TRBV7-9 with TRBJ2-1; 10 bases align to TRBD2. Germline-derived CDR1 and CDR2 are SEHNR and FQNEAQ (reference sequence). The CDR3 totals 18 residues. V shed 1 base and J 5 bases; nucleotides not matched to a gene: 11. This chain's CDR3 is CASSLELAGALLNNEQFF. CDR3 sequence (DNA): TGTGCCAGCAGCTTAGAGCTAGCGGGGGCCCTTCTAAACAATGAGCAGTTCTTC.

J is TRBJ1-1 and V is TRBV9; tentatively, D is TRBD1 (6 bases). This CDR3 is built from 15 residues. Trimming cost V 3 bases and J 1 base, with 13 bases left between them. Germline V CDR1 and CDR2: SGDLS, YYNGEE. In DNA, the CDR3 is TGTGCCAGCAGCGCGGACGCACAGGGGAACACTGAAGCTTTCTTT. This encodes CASSADAQGNTEAFF.

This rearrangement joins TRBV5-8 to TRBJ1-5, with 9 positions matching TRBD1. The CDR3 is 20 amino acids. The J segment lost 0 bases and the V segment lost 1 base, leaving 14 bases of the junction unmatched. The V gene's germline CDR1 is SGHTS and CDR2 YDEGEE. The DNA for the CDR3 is TGTGCCAGCAGCTTGAACCGCGGGACAGGGCCGAAGTATAGCAATCAGCCCCAGCATTTT. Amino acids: CASSLNRGTGPKYSNQPQHF. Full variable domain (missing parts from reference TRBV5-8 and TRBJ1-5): EAGVTQSPTHLIKTRGQQATLRCSPISGHTSVYWYQQALGLGLQFLLWYDEGEERNRGNFPPRFSGRQFPNYSSELNVNALELEDSALYLCASSLNRGTGPKYSNQPQHFGDGTRLSIL.

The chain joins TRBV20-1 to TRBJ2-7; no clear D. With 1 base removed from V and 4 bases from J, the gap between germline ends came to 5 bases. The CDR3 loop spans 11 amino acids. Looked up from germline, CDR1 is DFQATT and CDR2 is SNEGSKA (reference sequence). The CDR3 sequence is CSARVNYEQYF. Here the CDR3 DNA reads TGCAGTGCTAGAGTTAATTACGAGCAGTACTTC.

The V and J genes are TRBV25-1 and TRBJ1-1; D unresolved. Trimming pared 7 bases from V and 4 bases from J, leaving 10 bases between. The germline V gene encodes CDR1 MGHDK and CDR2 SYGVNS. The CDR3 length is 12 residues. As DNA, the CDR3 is TGTGCCAGCACCGCGGGCCCCACTGAAGCTTTCTTT. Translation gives CASTAGPTEAFF.

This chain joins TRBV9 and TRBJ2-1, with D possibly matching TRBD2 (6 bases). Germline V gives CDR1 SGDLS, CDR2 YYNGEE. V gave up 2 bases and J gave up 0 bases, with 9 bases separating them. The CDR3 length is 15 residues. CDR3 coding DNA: TGTGCCAGCAGCGTCCGGGGGACCTCCTACAATGAGCAGTTCTTC. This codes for CASSVRGTSYNEQFF.

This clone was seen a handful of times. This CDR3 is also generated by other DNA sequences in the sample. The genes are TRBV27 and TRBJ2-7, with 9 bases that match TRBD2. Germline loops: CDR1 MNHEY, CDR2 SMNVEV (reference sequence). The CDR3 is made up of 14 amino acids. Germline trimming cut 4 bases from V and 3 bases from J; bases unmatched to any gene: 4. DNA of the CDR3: TGTGCCAGCAGTTATAGCGGGGGTAGCTACGAGCAGTACTTC. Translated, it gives CASSYSGGSYEQYF.

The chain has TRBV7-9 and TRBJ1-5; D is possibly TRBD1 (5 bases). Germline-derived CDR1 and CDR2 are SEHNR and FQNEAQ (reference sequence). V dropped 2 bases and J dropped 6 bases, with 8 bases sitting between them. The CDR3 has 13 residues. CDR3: CASSLPGGQPQHF. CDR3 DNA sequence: TGTGCCAGCAGCTTACCCGGGGGTCAGCCCCAGCATTTT.

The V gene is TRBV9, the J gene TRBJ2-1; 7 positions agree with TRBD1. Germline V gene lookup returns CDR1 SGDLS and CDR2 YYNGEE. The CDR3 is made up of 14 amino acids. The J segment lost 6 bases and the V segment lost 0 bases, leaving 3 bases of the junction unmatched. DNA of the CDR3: TGTGCCAGCAGCGTAGAGGCAGGGGGCAATGAGCAGTTCTTC. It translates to CASSVEAGGNEQFF.

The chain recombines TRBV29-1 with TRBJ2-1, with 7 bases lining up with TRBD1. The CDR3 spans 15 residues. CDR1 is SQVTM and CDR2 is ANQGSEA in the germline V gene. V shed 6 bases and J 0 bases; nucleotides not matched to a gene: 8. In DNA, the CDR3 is TGCAGCGTACAGGGGCTAACGAGCTCCTACAATGAGCAGTTCTTC. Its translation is CSVQGLTSSYNEQFF.

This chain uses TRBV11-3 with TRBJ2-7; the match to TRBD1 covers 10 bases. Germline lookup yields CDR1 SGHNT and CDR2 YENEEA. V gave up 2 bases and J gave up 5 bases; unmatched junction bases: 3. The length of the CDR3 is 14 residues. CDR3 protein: CASSLIGTGDEQYF. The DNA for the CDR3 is TGTGCCAGCAGCTTAATCGGGACAGGGGACGAGCAGTACTTC.

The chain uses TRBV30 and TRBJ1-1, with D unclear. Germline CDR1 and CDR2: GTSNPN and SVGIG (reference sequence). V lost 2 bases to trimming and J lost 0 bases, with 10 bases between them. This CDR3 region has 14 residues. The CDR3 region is CAWSRGSVNTEAFF. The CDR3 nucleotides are TGTGCCTGGAGTCGGGGTTCCGTGAACACTGAAGCTTTCTTT. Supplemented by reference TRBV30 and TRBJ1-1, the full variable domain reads SQTIHQWPATLVQPVGSPLSLECTVEGTSNPNLYWYRQAAGRGLQLLFYSVGIGQISSEVPQNLSASRPQDRQFILSSKKLLLSDSGFYLCAWSRGSVNTEAFFGQGTRLTVV.

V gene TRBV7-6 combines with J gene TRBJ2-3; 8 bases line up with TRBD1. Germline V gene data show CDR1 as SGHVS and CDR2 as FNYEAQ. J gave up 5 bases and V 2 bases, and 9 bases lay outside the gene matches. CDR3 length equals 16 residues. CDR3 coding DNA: TGTGCCAGCAGCTTAAGGTCGGGACAGGTGGGAGATACGCAGTATTTT. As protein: CASSLRSGQVGDTQYF.

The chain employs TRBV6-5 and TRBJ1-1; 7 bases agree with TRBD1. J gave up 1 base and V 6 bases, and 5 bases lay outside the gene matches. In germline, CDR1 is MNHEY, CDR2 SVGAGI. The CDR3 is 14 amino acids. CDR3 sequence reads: CASRPGGSNTEAFF. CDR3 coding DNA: TGTGCCAGCAGGCCAGGGGGGTCGAACACTGAAGCTTTCTTT.

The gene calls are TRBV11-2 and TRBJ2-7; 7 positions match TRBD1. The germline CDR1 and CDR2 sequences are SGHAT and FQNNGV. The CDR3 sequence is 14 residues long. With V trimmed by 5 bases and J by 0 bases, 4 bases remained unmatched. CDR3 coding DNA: TGTGCCAGCAGCGTGGGACAGAGCTCCTACGAGCAGTACTTC. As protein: CASSVGQSSYEQYF.

CDR3 sequence: CASSLTSGGGTDTQYF. The DNA of the CDR3 is TGCGCCAGCAGCTTAACTAGCGGGGGAGGAACAGATACGCAGTATTTT. The J gene is TRBJ2-3, the V gene TRBV5-1; TRBD2 aligns across 11 bases. This CDR3 is 16 amino acids long. J gave up 3 bases and V 2 bases, and 5 bases lay outside the gene matches. Per germline, CDR1 SGHRS and CDR2 YFSETQ.

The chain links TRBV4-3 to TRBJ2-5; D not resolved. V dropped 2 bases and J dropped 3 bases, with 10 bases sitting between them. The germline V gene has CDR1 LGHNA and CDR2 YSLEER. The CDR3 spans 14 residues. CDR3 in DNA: TGCGCCAGCAGCCAATTTGCCAGAAAAGAGACCCAGTACTTC. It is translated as CASSQFARKETQYF.